The 30 T cell receptor beta chains given below trace back to one sample, sequenced in a study of identical twins. A single record per CDR3 protein comes from TCRdb applying MiXCR to the 5' RACE reads. The table lists some 1,600,000 distinct CDR3 sequences, 32% of them singletons, with approximately 0.25% in the top ten. Source material: cord blood. These receptors were obtained from a newborn girl in good health.

This clonotype has more than one count but fewer than ten. The genes are TRBV10-3 and TRBJ1-5, with D uncertain. CDR1 and CDR2 from the germline V gene are ENHRY and SYGVKD. Trimming removed 7 bases from V and 4 bases from J, with 8 bases in between. This CDR3 has 12 amino acids. In nucleotides, the CDR3 is TGTGCCATCAAAGGGCCAAATCAGCCCCAGCATTTT. It is translated as CAIKGPNQPQHF.

CDR3 amino acids: CAISEGGAIDTQYF. The CDR3 DNA reads TGTGCCATCAGTGAAGGGGGGGCGATAGATACGCAGTATTTT. The rearrangement joins TRBV10-3 to TRBJ2-3; D might be TRBD2 (7 bases). CDR1 ENHRY and CDR2 SYGVKD come from the germline V gene. V lost 3 bases to trimming and J lost 5 bases, with 12 bases between them. The CDR3 sequence is 14 residues long.

The chain is built from TRBV6-5 and TRBJ2-1; 8 nucleotides line up with TRBD2. V lost 7 bases and J lost 3; bases outside the gene matches: 11. The germline CDR1 and CDR2 sequences are MNHEY and SVGAGI. The CDR3 covers 16 residues. This CDR3 reads CASTPVGLVNYNEQFF. As DNA, the CDR3 is TGTGCCAGCACTCCCGTGGGACTAGTCAACTACAATGAGCAGTTCTTC.

This clonotype was detected only a few times. V is TRBV20-1 and J is TRBJ1-4, with D hard to call. The V gene lost 0 bases and the J gene lost 10 bases, with 12 bases spanning the gap. Germline V CDR1 and CDR2: DFQATT, SNEGSKA (reference sequence). The CDR3 has 13 residues. The CDR3 DNA reads as TGCAGTGCTAGAGATCAACGGTCGGGAAAACTGTTTTTT. Protein sequence: CSARDQRSGKLFF.

This clonotype was counted between two and nine times. The rearrangement uses TRBV4-1 and TRBJ1-2; D is possibly TRBD1 (6 bases). V dropped 2 bases and J dropped 4 bases, with 14 bases sitting between them. This CDR3 comprises 15 residues. Germline CDR1 reads MGHRA; CDR2 reads YSYEKL. The CDR3 spells CASSQTPTGTYGYTF. The CDR3 DNA is TGCGCCAGCAGCCAAACGCCGACAGGCACCTATGGCTACACCTTC.

Concerning this clonotype itself: Since a much larger clone is just one base distant, this may be a read error. The chain couples TRBV20-1 to TRBJ2-7; TRBD1 aligns across 8 bases. Germline assignment: CDR1 DFQATT and CDR2 SNEGSKA (reference sequence). The CDR3 sequence is 14 residues long. The CDR3 sequence is CSTRGGQGAYEQYF. CDR3 in DNA: TGCAGTACTAGAGGAGGACAGGGTGCCTACGAGCAGTACTTC.

Ten or more counts support this clonotype. The rearrangement uses TRBV28 and TRBJ2-7; D is possibly TRBD2 (6 bases). Germline V CDR1 and CDR2: MDHEN, SYDVKM. This CDR3 contains 14 residues. V was clipped by 5 bases and J by 1 base, with 12 bases between them. For the CDR3, the DNA is TGTGCCAGCAGTACCGGAGGGTGGTCCTACGAGCAGTACTTC. Translated: CASSTGGWSYEQYF.

V is TRBV7-6 and J is TRBJ1-1; D is unclear. The germline CDR1 and CDR2 sequences are SGHVS and FNYEAQ. CDR3 length equals 14 residues. Trimming removed 1 base from V and 3 bases from J, with 9 bases in between. DNA of the CDR3: TGTGCCAGCAGCTTAGAGAGAGGGCACACTGAAGCTTTCTTT. This encodes CASSLERGHTEAFF.

This rearrangement joins TRBV29-1 to TRBJ2-5, with D perhaps assigned TRBD1 or TRBD2 (6 bases each). CDR1 SQVTM and CDR2 ANQGSEA come from the germline V gene. The CDR3 has 15 residues. The germline V and J ends were trimmed by 5 bases and 5 bases, with 21 bases remaining between them. CDR3 coding DNA: TGCAGCGTTTGGACCCGTACGGGGGCGAAGGAGACCCAGTACTTC. It encodes CSVWTRTGAKETQYF.

This clonotype came up a few times. The chain couples TRBV28 to TRBJ1-2, with D perhaps TRBD1 (6 bases). V lost 5 bases to trimming and J lost 2 bases, with 18 bases between them. Germline V gives CDR1 MDHEN, CDR2 SYDVKM. CDR3 size: 16 residues. Here the CDR3 reads CASSRSTLQGNYGYTF. For the CDR3, the DNA is TGTGCCAGCAGTCGCTCGACTCTACAGGGCAACTATGGCTACACCTTC.

Only a few counts were recorded for this clonotype. V usage is TRBV9 and J usage is TRBJ2-3; 10 nucleotides match TRBD1. The germline V gene encodes CDR1 SGDLS and CDR2 YYNGEE. This CDR3 has 16 residues. Unmatched junction bases numbered 5, after V lost 0 bases and J lost 4 bases. For the CDR3, the DNA is TGTGCCAGCAGCGTAGGGGGACAGGGGATCGCAGATACGCAGTATTTT. Protein: CASSVGGQGIADTQYF.

The genes are TRBV6-1 and TRBJ2-3; 10 bases agree with TRBD2. The CDR3 totals 14 residues. Germline trimming cut 3 bases from V and 4 bases from J; bases unmatched to any gene: 1. CDR1 and CDR2 from the germline V gene are MNHNS and SASEGT. The CDR3 loop is CASSDLAGADTQYF. The DNA of the CDR3 is TGTGCCAGCAGTGATCTAGCGGGAGCAGATACGCAGTATTTT.

This clonotype showed up just a few times. The chain combines TRBV24-1 with TRBJ2-5, with 7 bases fitting TRBD1. The CDR3 contains 12 residues. CDR1 is KGHDR, CDR2 SFDVKD, per germline. V lost 4 bases and J lost 5; bases outside the gene matches: 0. Written as DNA, the CDR3 is TGTGCCACCAGTGAGACAGGGGAGACCCAGTACTTC. It codes for CATSETGETQYF.

This clonotype occurred a few times. This chain joins TRBV12-3 or TRBV12-4 and TRBJ1-5; no firm D call. Trimming left V 7 bases short and J 4 bases short, with 11 bases between. The CDR3 sequence is 13 residues long. This CDR3 reads CASTAETNQPQHF. In nucleotides, the CDR3 is TGTGCCAGCACGGCAGAGACGAATCAGCCCCAGCATTTT.

This clonotype appeared a few times. This chain connects TRBV10-3 to TRBJ2-1; D is unclear. Germline V gene sequence: CDR1 ENHRY, CDR2 SYGVKD. This CDR3 comprises 14 residues. V gave up 4 bases and J gave up 0 bases, with 7 bases separating them. In nucleotides, the CDR3 is TGTGCCATCAGTGTGGGGTACTCCTACAATGAGCAGTTCTTC. Residues: CAISVGYSYNEQFF.

This rearrangement joins TRBV2 to TRBJ2-7; D gene unclear. The V gene's germline CDR1 is SNHLY and CDR2 FYNNEI. The V end lost 4 bases, the J end lost 3 bases, and 10 bases lay between the germline ends. There are 13 residues in the CDR3. CDR3 protein: CASSATINYEQYF. The CDR3 DNA sequence: TGTGCCAGCAGTGCCACCATAAACTACGAGCAGTACTTC.

This clonotype was counted only a few times. The chain has TRBV20-1 and TRBJ1-5, with a weak D call TRBD1 (5 bases). The CDR3 is made up of 14 amino acids. The V gene's germline CDR1 is DFQATT and CDR2 SNEGSKA (reference sequence). Trimming took 5 bases from V and 0 from J, leaving 11 bases between them. The CDR3 loop reads CSAGWGYSNQPQHF. The CDR3, as DNA: TGCAGTGCTGGGTGGGGCTATAGCAATCAGCCCCAGCATTTT.

The rearrangement links TRBV20-1 to TRBJ2-3; 7 positions match TRBD1. CDR1 and CDR2 from the germline V gene are DFQATT and SNEGSKA (reference sequence). The CDR3 consists of 15 residues. The V gene end was trimmed by 5 bases and the J gene end by 1 base; junction bases not matched to a gene: 9. The CDR3 protein is CSASRQGVGTDTQYF. The CDR3 DNA follows: TGCAGTGCTTCGCGGCAGGGGGTCGGCACAGATACGCAGTATTTT.

CDR3 bases: TGCGCCAGCAGCTATTTGACAGGGAATAACGTCCTGACTTTC. It translates to CASSYLTGNNVLTF. This chain links TRBV5-1 with TRBJ2-6; 7 bases map to TRBD1. The CDR3 runs 14 residues. Per the germline V gene, CDR1 is SGHRS and CDR2 is YFSETQ. V lost 3 bases to trimming and J lost 10 bases; unmatched junction nucleotides: 7.

The rearrangement uses TRBV24-1 and TRBJ2-5, with a weak D call TRBD1 (6 bases). The germline gives CDR1 KGHDR, CDR2 SFDVKD. V was pared by 5 bases and J by 11 bases, with 14 bases between. The CDR3 extends over 12 amino acids. CDR3 nucleotide sequence: TGTGCCACCAGTGCCACACAGGGTGTGCAGTACTTC. Encoded protein: CATSATQGVQYF.

This clonotype was counted between two and nine times. The chain is built from TRBV27 and TRBJ2-3, with a possible D match to TRBD1 (8 bases). The CDR3 spans 16 residues. V gave up 5 bases and J gave up 2 bases, with 17 bases separating them. Germline lookup yields CDR1 MNHEY and CDR2 SMNVEV (reference sequence). DNA of the CDR3: TGTGCCAGCAGTCACTACAGGGGGGGGACCACAGATACGCAGTATTTT. The encoded protein is CASSHYRGGTTDTQYF.

Notes on this clonotype: It may be a read error: a sequence one base away is much more abundant. The chain employs TRBV10-3 and TRBJ2-5; D is unresolved. Trimming took off 8 bases at V and 5 bases at J, with 9 bases between the two ends. The length of the CDR3 is 11 residues. Germline values: CDR1 ENHRY, CDR2 SYGVKD. This chain's CDR3 is CAIGDVETQYF. CDR3 sequence (DNA): TGTGCCATCGGGGATGTTGAGACCCAGTACTTC.

The rearrangement uses TRBV4-2 and TRBJ2-7; D gene uncertain. Germline CDR1 and CDR2: LGHNA and YNFKEQ. CDR3 length: 14 amino acids. V was shortened by 0 bases and J by 4 bases, with 10 bases between the two germline ends. The CDR3 protein is CASSQDGDPYEQYF. CDR3 nucleotides: TGTGCCAGCAGCCAAGATGGCGACCCATACGAGCAGTACTTC.

This clonotype was seen a handful of times. The chain joins TRBV28 to TRBJ1-5; possibly TRBD1 for D (5 bases). From germline, CDR1 is MDHEN and CDR2 SYDVKM. V gave up 7 bases and J gave up 3 bases, with 16 bases separating them. The CDR3 contains 15 residues. This CDR3 reads CASTVRQLHNQPQHF. The CDR3 region has the DNA TGTGCCAGCACCGTCCGACAGCTTCACAATCAGCCCCAGCATTTT.

The gene calls are TRBV2 and TRBJ2-7; TRBD1 is a possible D gene (5 bases). Trimming stripped 6 bases from V and 3 bases from J, with 18 bases between. CDR1 and CDR2 (germline): SNHLY, FYNNEI. CDR3 length: 15 residues. In DNA form, the CDR3 reads TGTGCCAGCAGAAAACAGGATTTGACCATCTACGAGCAGTACTTC. Translating gives CASRKQDLTIYEQYF.

This clonotype was observed a handful of times. The CDR3 protein is CASSQEPRRPNYGYTF. The CDR3 DNA sequence: TGTGCCAGCAGCCAAGAGCCCCGCAGACCTAACTATGGCTACACCTTC. J is TRBJ1-2 and V is TRBV4-2; D gene ambiguous. Per the germline V gene, CDR1 is LGHNA and CDR2 is YNFKEQ. The CDR3 is made up of 16 amino acids. V dropped 0 bases and J dropped 0 bases, with 11 bases sitting between them.

Points on this clonotype: The junction shows a germline mismatch at one end, possibly a read error. CDR3 region: CANSWGTAGLNEQFF. For the CDR3, the DNA is TGCGCCAACAGCTGGGGGACGGCCGGACTCAATGAGCAGTTCTTC. The chain carries TRBV5-1 and TRBJ2-1; D assignment may be TRBD1 or TRBD2 (5 bases each). CDR3 length: 15 residues. Per germline, CDR1 SGHRS and CDR2 YFSETQ.

This clonotype appeared a few times. The rearrangement uses TRBV6-4 and TRBJ2-1; TRBD2 agrees at 10 bases. V shed 2 bases, J shed 8 bases, and the junction held 12 bases outside the gene matches. The CDR3 extends over 17 amino acids. CDR1 is MRHNA, CDR2 SNTAGT, per germline. The CDR3 protein is CASSDLPSSGRMDEQFF. CDR3 in DNA: TGTGCCAGCAGTGACCTGCCGTCTAGCGGGAGAATGGATGAGCAGTTCTTC.

This clonotype was seen a handful of times. The genes are TRBV5-1 and TRBJ2-3, with D unclear. Trimming cost V 1 base and J 2 bases, with 8 bases left between them. Germline V gives CDR1 SGHRS, CDR2 YFSETQ. This CDR3 is 14 amino acids long. The CDR3 loop reads CASSLRQYTDTQYF. The DNA for the CDR3 is TGCGCCAGCAGCTTGAGGCAGTACACAGATACGCAGTATTTT.

The genes are TRBV20-1 and TRBJ1-2, with 11 nucleotides matching TRBD1. The CDR3 has 15 residues. The germline gives CDR1 DFQATT, CDR2 SNEGSKA (reference sequence). V lost 3 bases and J lost 4; bases outside the gene matches: 7. CDR3 nucleotide sequence: TGCAGTGCTAGGATCGGGACAGGGGGTTTCTATGGCTACACCTTC. As protein: CSARIGTGGFYGYTF.